This TCR beta chain derives from a study of T-cell memory formation after mild COVID-19. Study-level findings and limits: The appearance of some responding clones in pre-infection memory suggested that cross-reactive memory joined.

There are 17 residues in the CDR3. Looked up from germline, CDR1 is SGDLS and CDR2 is YYNGEE. With 0 bases clipped from V and 2 bases from J, the junction kept 9 bases outside the gene matches. TCRdb reprocessed the 5' RACE reads via MiXCR and lists one record per CDR3 protein. This table has 400,000 or so distinct CDR3 sequences, under 25% appearing once. With respect to this clonotype: What it binds is not known.

The sequenced sample was PBMCs or a T cell subset sorted from them (not recorded which). The sequence derives from an adult woman who had mild COVID-19 (a few samples of this study predate the infection). Cell type and time point are not known. The chain is built from TRBV9 and TRBJ2-3, with 7 bases aligning to TRBD2. Here the CDR3 DNA reads TGTGCCAGCAGCGTAGATCTCGCGGGAGTAGCCACAGATACGCAGTATTTT. Residues: CASSVDLAGVATDTQYF.